The 29 T cell receptor beta chains below were found in one sample sequenced in a study of radiotherapy plus CTLA-4 blockade in lung cancer. Assay used: immunoSEQ multiplex PCR; TCRdb lists only in-frame clones, some missing. The sample has 40,000 to 50,000 clones; roughly 76% are singletons. The specimen was peripheral blood, collected from a patient treated with radiotherapy plus ipilimumab. The receptors originated from a human donor with non-small cell lung cancer who had a complete response to radiotherapy plus ipilimumab.

This clone appeared a few times. The V call is TRBV28, the J call TRBJ1-3; TRBD1 matches at 7 bases. The trim removed 6 bases at V and 0 bases at J, leaving 11 bases unmatched. Germline-derived CDR1 and CDR2 are MDHEN and SYDVKM. CDR3 length: 17 residues. Here the CDR3 reads CASSPPGRTGSGNTIYF. CDR3 DNA: TGTGCCAGCAGCCCGCCCGGACGGACAGGCTCTGGAAACACCATATATTTT.

The chain has TRBV29-1 and TRBJ1-1; 8 bases are a match to TRBD1. Germline CDR1 is SQVTM and CDR2 is ANQGSEA. There are 13 residues in the CDR3. J gave up 0 bases and V 6 bases, and 3 bases lay outside the gene matches. CDR3 DNA: TGCAGCGTCGGGACAGGTCTGAACACTGAAGCTTTCTTT. Translated: CSVGTGLNTEAFF. The whole variable domain, filled in from reference TRBV29-1 and TRBJ1-1, reads SAVISQKPSRDICQRGTSLTIQCQVDSQVTMMFWYRQQPGQSLTLIATANQGSEATYESGFVIDKFPISRPNLTFSTLTVSNMSPEDSSIYLCSVGTGLNTEAFFGQGTRLTVV.

The DNA of the CDR3 is TGTGCCAGCAGCTTAGCTAGCGGGCGTAAAGAGACCCAGTACTTC. The encoded protein is CASSLASGRKETQYF. The chain has TRBV7-9 and TRBJ2-5; TRBD2 matches 7 bases. This CDR3 is 15 amino acids long. Germline V gene sequence: CDR1 SEHNR, CDR2 FQNEAQ (reference sequence). V dropped 0 bases and J dropped 3; count of bases not matched to a gene: 4.

This clone was detected only a few times. The J gene is TRBJ1-1, the V gene TRBV7-9; D gene unclear. CDR3 length: 12 amino acids. V shed 4 bases and J shed 1 base, with 4 bases lying between them. Germline CDR1 SEHNR, CDR2 FQNEAQ (reference sequence). CDR3 DNA sequence: TGTGCCAGCAGCTATCAGAACACTGAAGCTTTCTTT. The encoded protein is CASSYQNTEAFF.

This chain joins TRBV10-1 and TRBJ1-1; possibly TRBD1 for D (6 bases). This CDR3 contains 13 residues. Trimming shortened V by 8 bases and J by 1 base, and 11 bases separated the two germline ends. CDR1 and CDR2 (germline): WNHNN, SYGVQD (reference sequence). The CDR3 coding sequence is TGCGCCAGCCGTAGGGGGTCGAACACTGAAGCTTTCTTT. Amino acid sequence: CASRRGSNTEAFF.

The chain uses TRBV28 and TRBJ2-3; D is ambiguous. V gave up 10 bases and J gave up 0 bases, with 14 bases separating them. Germline V gene sequence: CDR1 MDHEN, CDR2 SYDVKM. This CDR3 has 14 amino acids. CDR3 in amino acids: CATLPWASTDTQYF. CDR3 nucleotide sequence: TGTGCCACCCTCCCCTGGGCTAGCACAGATACGCAGTATTTT.

This CDR3 is CASSTRGASTGELFF. Here the CDR3 DNA reads TGTGCCAGCAGCACCCGGGGGGCGAGCACCGGGGAGCTGTTTTTT. The rearrangement joins TRBV27 to TRBJ2-2, with D possibly matching TRBD2 (7 bases). The CDR3 runs to 15 residues. Germline CDR1 MNHEY, CDR2 SMNVEV (reference sequence). Trimming removed 6 bases from V and 4 bases from J, with 15 bases in between.

The chain combines TRBV7-2 with TRBJ1-1; D gene unclear. CDR3 size: 13 residues. Trimming pared 0 bases from V and 7 bases from J, leaving 9 bases between. CDR1 and CDR2 (germline): SGHTA, FQGNSA. The CDR3 loop reads CASSLARIYEAFF. DNA for the CDR3: TGTGCCAGCAGCTTAGCCAGGATCTATGAAGCTTTCTTT.

The gene calls are TRBV29-1 and TRBJ1-2; TRBD1 matches 11 bases. Germline CDR1 and CDR2: SQVTM and ANQGSEA. The CDR3 is 13 amino acids. After removal of 7 bases from V and 4 bases from J, the junction contained 5 bases not matched to a gene. The CDR3 DNA sequence: TGCAGCGCCCTTGGGACAGGGGGCTATGGCTACACCTTC. Protein sequence: CSALGTGGYGYTF.

This clone is deemed medium-sized. This chain links TRBV19 with TRBJ2-3; tentative D call: TRBD2 (5 bases). CDR3 size: 16 residues. Trimming stripped 3 bases from V and 5 bases from J, with 18 bases between. Germline CDR1 LNHDA, CDR2 SQIVND (reference sequence). The CDR3 nucleotides read TGTGCCAGTAGTATGGAGCCAAGACTAATTTTAGATACGCAGTATTTT. As protein: CASSMEPRLILDTQYF.

The V gene is TRBV7-9, the J gene TRBJ2-3; maybe TRBD2 (5 bases). CDR3 length: 15 residues. From germline, CDR1 is SEHNR and CDR2 FQNEAQ (reference sequence). Trimming took off 5 bases at V and 6 bases at J, with 18 bases between the two ends. CDR3 amino acids: CASSPRTGPPDTQYF. The CDR3 nucleotides read TGTGCCAGCAGCCCTCGGACTGGCCCCCCGGATACGCAGTATTTT. Complete variable domain (other parts from reference TRBV7-9 and TRBJ2-3): DTGVSQNPRHKITKRGQNVTFRCDPISEHNRLYWYRQTLGQGPEFLTYFQNEAQLEKSRLLSDRFSAERPKGSFSTLEIQRTEQGDSAMYLCASSPRTGPPDTQYFGPGTRLTVL.

The count of this clone is one. This chain connects TRBV9 to TRBJ2-1; 9 bases align to TRBD2. The trim removed 2 bases at V and 6 bases at J, leaving 6 bases unmatched. This CDR3 has 15 residues. Germline V gene sequence: CDR1 SGDLS, CDR2 YYNGEE. CDR3 residues: CASSVRAGGSNEQFF. In DNA form, the CDR3 reads TGTGCCAGCAGCGTTAGGGCGGGGGGGAGCAATGAGCAGTTCTTC. Together with reference TRBV9 and TRBJ2-1, the CDR3 gives the full variable domain: DSGVTQTPKHLITATGQRVTLRCSPRSGDLSVYWYQQSLDQGLQFLIQYYNGEERAKGNILERFSAQQFPDLHSELNLSSLELGDSALYFCASSVRAGGSNEQFFGPGTRLTVL.

The table lists this clone with a few counts. The V and J genes are TRBV10-3 and TRBJ1-1, with 9 bases that match TRBD1. CDR1 and CDR2 (germline): ENHRY, SYGVKD. V gave up 5 bases and J gave up 5 bases; unmatched junction bases: 6. The CDR3 is made up of 14 amino acids. The CDR3 DNA is TGTGCCATCAGTTCGACAGGGGGTGGGACTGAAGCTTTCTTT. It yields the protein CAISSTGGGTEAFF.

The rearrangement uses TRBV7-9 and TRBJ2-5, with 7 positions matching TRBD1. The DNA matches TRBJ2-7 better at its end, which makes the J call doubtful. From germline, CDR1 is SEHNR and CDR2 FQNEAQ (reference sequence). CDR3 length: 15 amino acids. CDR3 sequence: CASSLLTGSSYEQYF. The CDR3 nucleotides are TGTGCCAGCAGCTTACTGACAGGGAGCTCCTACGAGCAGTACTTC.

This clone came up once. The V call is TRBV28, the J call TRBJ2-4, with D possibly matching TRBD1 (7 bases). CDR3 length: 16 amino acids. Germline V gene sequence: CDR1 MDHEN, CDR2 SYDVKM. V lost 5 bases and J 9 bases, leaving 23 bases between the germline ends. For the CDR3, the DNA is TGTGCCAGCAGTCGACGGGGGACAGCAAAGGGGAGCATTCAGTACTTC. Translating gives CASSRRGTAKGSIQYF. The full variable domain, in which reference TRBV28 and TRBJ2-4 provide the parts outside the CDR3, is DVKVTQSSRYLVKRTGEKVFLECVQDMDHENMFWYRQDPGLGLRLIYFSYDVKMKEKGDIPEGYSVSREKKERFSLILESASTNQTSMYLCASSRRGTAKGSIQYFGAGTRLSVL.

The chain employs TRBV29-1 and TRBJ2-5; the D gene is possibly TRBD2 (6 bases). The V and J ends lost 6 bases and 2 bases respectively, with 10 bases between them. The CDR3 runs 12 residues. Germline V gives CDR1 SQVTM, CDR2 ANQGSEA. CDR3 loop: CSVREQQETQYF. The CDR3 DNA is TGCAGCGTCCGGGAGCAACAAGAGACCCAGTACTTC.

The chain recombines TRBV18 with TRBJ2-1; a weak D match, TRBD1 (6 bases). The germline V gene encodes CDR1 KGHSH and CDR2 LQKENI. The CDR3 has 16 residues. Trimming stripped 0 bases from V and 7 bases from J, with 16 bases between. The CDR3 here is CASSPPQGLVRNEQFF. The CDR3 DNA is TGTGCCAGCTCACCACCGCAGGGGTTAGTGAGGAATGAGCAGTTCTTC.

J is TRBJ2-2 and V is TRBV7-2; TRBD1 matches at 7 bases. Germline V gene sequence: CDR1 SGHTA, CDR2 FQGNSA. The CDR3 is 13 amino acids. Trimming took 6 bases from V and 6 from J; bases not matched to a gene: 4. Here the CDR3 DNA reads TGTGCCAGCAGGTCCGACAGGGCCGGGGAGCTGTTTTTT. It specifies CASRSDRAGELFF.

The chain carries TRBV15 and TRBJ2-6; 9 bases are a match to TRBD1. Germline assignment: CDR1 LNHNV and CDR2 YYDKDF (reference sequence). This CDR3 contains 18 residues. J was trimmed by 1 base and V by 3 bases; bases with no gene match: 7. DNA for the CDR3: TGTGCCACCAGCAGGGAGGGACAGGGTGTGTCTGGGGCCAACGTCCTGACTTTC. Translation: CATSREGQGVSGANVLTF.

The V and J genes are TRBV19 and TRBJ2-2; D is possibly TRBD1 (5 bases). With 6 bases removed from V and 3 bases from J, the gap between germline ends came to 17 bases. The CDR3 sequence is 16 residues long. In germline, CDR1 is LNHDA, CDR2 SQIVND (reference sequence). The DNA of the CDR3 is TGTGCCAGTAGCCGTAGGGGTATCAGGGACACCGGGGAGCTGTTTTTT. This translates into CASSRRGIRDTGELFF.

The chain employs TRBV30 and TRBJ1-3, with 9 bases lining up with TRBD1. This CDR3 region has 15 residues. Trimming removed 4 bases from V and 7 bases from J; junction bases left unmatched: 11. CDR1 GTSNPN and CDR2 SVGIG come from the germline V gene (reference sequence). The CDR3 loop is CAWKNFGTGRNTIYF. For the CDR3, the DNA is TGTGCCTGGAAGAACTTTGGGACAGGGCGGAACACCATATATTTT.

In its sample, this clone was seen a few times. V usage is TRBV28 and J usage is TRBJ2-2, with 11 nucleotides matching TRBD1. CDR1 and CDR2 (germline): MDHEN, SYDVKM. The J segment lost 6 bases and the V segment lost 4 bases, leaving 4 bases of the junction unmatched. The CDR3 loop spans 15 amino acids. CDR3 amino acids: CASSWTGGLAGELFF. The CDR3 DNA is TGTGCCAGCAGTTGGACAGGGGGCCTCGCCGGGGAGCTGTTTTTT.

The chain uses TRBV18 and TRBJ1-3; no clear D gene. Trimming stripped 1 base from V and 0 bases from J, with 10 bases between. The length of the CDR3 is 16 residues. The germline CDR1 and CDR2 sequences are KGHSH and LQKENI. CDR3 sequence: CASSPQSVSSGNTIYF. CDR3 nucleotides: TGTGCCAGCTCACCACAGTCGGTGAGCTCTGGAAACACCATATATTTT.

The chain recombines TRBV5-7 with TRBJ2-7, with D possibly being TRBD1 (7 bases). TRBV5-7 is treated as an ORF (open reading frame) with a function not yet certain. The CDR3 is 14 residues long. V was trimmed by 4 bases and J by 6 bases, leaving 17 bases between them. CDR3 sequence (DNA): TGTGCCAGCAGCCGTCGCCGACAGGGAGGCGAGCAGTACTTC. It translates to CASSRRRQGGEQYF.

This clone was seen a handful of times. This sequence joins TRBV6-6 and TRBJ1-1; 9 bases agree with TRBD1. CDR3 size: 16 residues. The germline V gene encodes CDR1 MNHNY and CDR2 SVGAGI (reference sequence). Germline trimming cut 0 bases from V and 10 bases from J; bases unmatched to any gene: 12. The CDR3, as DNA: TGTGCCAGCAGTTACTCGAACGCCGGGACAGGGAAGGGAGCTTTCTTT. Protein product: CASSYSNAGTGKGAFF.

V gene TRBV6-1 combines with J gene TRBJ1-2; 7 positions match TRBD1. The germline V gene encodes CDR1 MNHNS and CDR2 SASEGT. The junction had 4 bases not matched to a gene; V was cut back by 8 bases and J by 7 bases. This CDR3 has 11 amino acids. For the CDR3, the DNA is TGTGCCAGCGGGACAGCATGTGGCTACACCTTC. It is translated as CASGTACGYTF.

This clone showed up just a few times. The genes are TRBV9 and TRBJ1-1, with 7 bases aligning to TRBD1. The CDR3 has 13 amino acids. Germline V lookup: CDR1 SGDLS, CDR2 YYNGEE. The V segment lost 7 bases and the J segment 7 bases; nucleotides outside the gene matches: 10. In DNA, the CDR3 is TGTGCCAGCGGACCACAGGGGTGGAGTGAAGCTTTCTTT. Translating gives CASGPQGWSEAFF.

The chain carries TRBV7-9 and TRBJ2-5; TRBD1 agrees at 8 bases. Gene TRBJ2-7 matches the end of the DNA better, so the J call may be wrong. In germline, CDR1 is SEHNR, CDR2 FQNEAQ (reference sequence). The CDR3 has 13 amino acids. The CDR3 nucleotides are TGTGCCAGCAGGCGGACAGGGCTCTACGAGCAGTACTTC. Translation gives CASRRTGLYEQYF.

This rearrangement joins TRBV28 to TRBJ2-3, with 9 bases lining up with TRBD1. The CDR3 is 14 amino acids. Germline CDR1 is MDHEN and CDR2 is SYDVKM. V lost 5 bases, J lost 3 bases, and 3 bases stayed unmatched. DNA of the CDR3: TGTGCCAGCAGTCCTGGGACAGGGACAGATACGCAGTATTTT. It codes for CASSPGTGTDTQYF.